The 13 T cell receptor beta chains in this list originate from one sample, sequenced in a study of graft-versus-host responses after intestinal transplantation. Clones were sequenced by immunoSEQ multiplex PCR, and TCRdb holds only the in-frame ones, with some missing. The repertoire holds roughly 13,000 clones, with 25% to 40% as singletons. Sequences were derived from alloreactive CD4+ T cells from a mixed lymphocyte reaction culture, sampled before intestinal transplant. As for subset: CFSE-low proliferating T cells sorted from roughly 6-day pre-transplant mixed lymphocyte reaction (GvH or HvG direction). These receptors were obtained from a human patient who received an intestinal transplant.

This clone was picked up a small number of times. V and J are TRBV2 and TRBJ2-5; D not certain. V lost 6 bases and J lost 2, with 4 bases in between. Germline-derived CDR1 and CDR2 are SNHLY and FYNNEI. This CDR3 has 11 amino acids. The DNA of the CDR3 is TGTGCCAGCAGCCCGCAAGAGACCCAGTACTTC. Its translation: CASSPQETQYF.

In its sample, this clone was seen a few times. The CDR3 DNA is TGTGCCAGCAGCTTGGCCTTAGCGGGAGGGCCGGGAGAGACCCAGTACTTC. This translates into CASSLALAGGPGETQYF. V is TRBV5-6 and J is TRBJ2-5; 11 nucleotides align to TRBD2. With V trimmed by 0 bases and J by 4 bases, 8 bases remained unmatched. The CDR3 extends over 17 amino acids. CDR1 and CDR2 (germline): SGHDT, YYEEEE.

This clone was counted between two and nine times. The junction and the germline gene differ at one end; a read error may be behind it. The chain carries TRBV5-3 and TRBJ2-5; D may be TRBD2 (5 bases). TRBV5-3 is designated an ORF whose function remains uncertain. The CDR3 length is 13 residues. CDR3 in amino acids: CASSLEARETQYF. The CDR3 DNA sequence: TGTGCCAGCAGCTTGGAGGCTAGAGAGACCCAGTACTTC.

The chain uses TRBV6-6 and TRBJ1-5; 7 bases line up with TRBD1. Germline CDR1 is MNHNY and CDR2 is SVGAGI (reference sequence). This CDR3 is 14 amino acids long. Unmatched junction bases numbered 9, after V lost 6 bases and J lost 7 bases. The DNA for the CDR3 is TGTGCCAGCAGCAAAAAACAGGGGCGGCAGCCCCAGCATTTT. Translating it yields CASSKKQGRQPQHF.

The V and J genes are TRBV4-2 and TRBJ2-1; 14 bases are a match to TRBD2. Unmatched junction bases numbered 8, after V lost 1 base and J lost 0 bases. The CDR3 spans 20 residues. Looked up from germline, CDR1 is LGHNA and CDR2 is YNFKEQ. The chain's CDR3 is CASSQVGLAGALSSYNEQFF. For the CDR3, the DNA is TGTGCCAGCAGCCAAGTGGGACTAGCGGGAGCCTTAAGCTCCTACAATGAGCAGTTCTTC.

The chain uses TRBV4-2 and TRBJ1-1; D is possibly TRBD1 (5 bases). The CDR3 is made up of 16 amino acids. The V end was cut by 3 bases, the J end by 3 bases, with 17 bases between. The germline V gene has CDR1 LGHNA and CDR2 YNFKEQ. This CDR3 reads CASSHAESRGDTEAFF. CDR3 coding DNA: TGTGCCAGCAGCCATGCGGAATCAAGAGGGGACACTGAAGCTTTCTTT.

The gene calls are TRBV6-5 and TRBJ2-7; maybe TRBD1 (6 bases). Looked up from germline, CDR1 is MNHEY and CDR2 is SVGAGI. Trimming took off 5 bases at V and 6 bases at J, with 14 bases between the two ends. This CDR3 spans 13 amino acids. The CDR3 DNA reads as TGTGCCAGCAGTGATATTGGACAGAGCGAGCAGTACTTC. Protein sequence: CASSDIGQSEQYF.

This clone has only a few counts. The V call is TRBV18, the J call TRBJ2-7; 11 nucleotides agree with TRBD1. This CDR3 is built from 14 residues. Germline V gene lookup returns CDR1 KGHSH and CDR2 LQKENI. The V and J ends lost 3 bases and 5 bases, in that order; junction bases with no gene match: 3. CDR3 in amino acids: CASSPGQGDNEQYF. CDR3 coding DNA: TGTGCCAGCTCACCGGGACAGGGGGATAACGAGCAGTACTTC. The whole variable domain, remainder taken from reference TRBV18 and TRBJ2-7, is NAGVMQNPRHLVRRRGQEARLRCSPMKGHSHVYWYRQLPEEGLKFMVYLQKENIIDESGMPKERFSAEFPKEGPSILRIQQVVRGDSAAYFCASSPGQGDNEQYFGPGTRLTVT.

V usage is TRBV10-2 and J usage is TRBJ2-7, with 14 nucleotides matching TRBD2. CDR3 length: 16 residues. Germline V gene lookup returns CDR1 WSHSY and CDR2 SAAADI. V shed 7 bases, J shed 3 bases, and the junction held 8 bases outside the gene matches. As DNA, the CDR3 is TGCGCCAGCAATCCGGGACTAGCGGGAGAGGGCTACGAGCAGTACTTC. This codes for CASNPGLAGEGYEQYF.

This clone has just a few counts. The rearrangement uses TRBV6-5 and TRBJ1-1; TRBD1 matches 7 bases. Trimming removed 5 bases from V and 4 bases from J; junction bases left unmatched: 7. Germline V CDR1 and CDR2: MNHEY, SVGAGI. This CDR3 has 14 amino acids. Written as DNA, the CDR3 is TGTGCCAGCAGTCCCCAGACAGGGCGCACTGAAGCTTTCTTT. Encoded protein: CASSPQTGRTEAFF.

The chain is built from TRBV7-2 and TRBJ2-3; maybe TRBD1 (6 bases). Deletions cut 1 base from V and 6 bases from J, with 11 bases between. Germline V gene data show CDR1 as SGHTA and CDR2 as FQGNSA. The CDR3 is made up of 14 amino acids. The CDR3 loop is CASSLDTGTDTQYF. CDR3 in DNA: TGTGCCAGCAGCTTAGATACAGGGACGGATACGCAGTATTTT.

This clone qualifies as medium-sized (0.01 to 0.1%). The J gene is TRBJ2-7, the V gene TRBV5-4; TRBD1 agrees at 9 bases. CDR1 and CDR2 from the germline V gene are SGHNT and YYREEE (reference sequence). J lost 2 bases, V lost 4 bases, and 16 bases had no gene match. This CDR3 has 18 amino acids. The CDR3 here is CASSRTGTGFLGAYEQYF. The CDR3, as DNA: TGTGCCAGCAGCAGAACCGGGACAGGGTTTCTCGGGGCCTACGAGCAGTACTTC.

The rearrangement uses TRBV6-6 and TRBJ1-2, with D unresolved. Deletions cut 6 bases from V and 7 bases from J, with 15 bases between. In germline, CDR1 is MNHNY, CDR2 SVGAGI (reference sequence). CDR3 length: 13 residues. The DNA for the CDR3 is TGTGCCAGCAGCCCCCTAAGATTCGGTGGCTACACCTTC. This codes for CASSPLRFGGYTF.